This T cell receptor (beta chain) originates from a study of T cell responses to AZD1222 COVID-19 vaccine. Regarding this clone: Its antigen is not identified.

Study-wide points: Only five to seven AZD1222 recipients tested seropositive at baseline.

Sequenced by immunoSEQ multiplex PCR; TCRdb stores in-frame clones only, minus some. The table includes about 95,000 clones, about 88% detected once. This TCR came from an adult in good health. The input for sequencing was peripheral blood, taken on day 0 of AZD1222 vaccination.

The CDR3 sequence is CASSNPGATYEQYF. The CDR3 nucleotides read TGTGCCAGTAGTAATCCCGGGGCAACCTACGAGCAGTACTTC. The chain employs TRBV19 and TRBJ2-7; D possibly uses TRBD1 or TRBD2 (5 bases each). This CDR3 is built from 14 residues. V was clipped by 4 bases and J by 2 bases, with 12 bases between them. CDR1 LNHDA and CDR2 SQIVND come from the germline V gene (reference sequence).